The 16 T cell receptor beta chains reported below all come from one sample, sequenced in a study of cytomegalovirus exposure and HLA in healthy donors. The PCR ran on 60 Vbeta and 13 Jbeta primers. TCRdb's table, derived via immunoSEQ multiplex PCR, lists solely in-frame clones and lacks some. The sample shows some 120,000 clones, under 90% of them seen only once. Specimen: PBMCs. The receptors derive from a woman under 40 in good health and CMV-seronegative.

The chain carries TRBV9 and TRBJ2-7, with D perhaps TRBD1 (6 bases). The CDR3 extends over 13 amino acids. Germline-derived CDR1 and CDR2 are SGDLS and YYNGEE. Between the trimmed V and J ends, which lost 7 bases and 5 bases, there was a span of 16 bases. DNA for the CDR3: TGTGCCAGCCAAGGGGACACGGTGGACGAGCAGTACTTC. Translation: CASQGDTVDEQYF.

The chain links TRBV19 to TRBJ1-1; 8 bases match TRBD1. The CDR3 extends over 13 amino acids. The germline CDR1 and CDR2 sequences are LNHDA and SQIVND (reference sequence). Trimming removed 5 bases from V and 7 bases from J; junction bases left unmatched: 6. The CDR3 reads CASSVTGGHEAFF. The CDR3 nucleotides read TGTGCCAGTAGTGTAACAGGGGGGCATGAAGCTTTCTTT. The entire variable domain, with the rest obtained from reference TRBV19 and TRBJ1-1, is as follows: DGGITQSPKYLFRKEGQNVTLSCEQNLNHDAMYWYRQDPGQGLRLIYYSQIVNDFQKGDIAEGYSVSREKKESFPLTVTSAQKNPTAFYLCASSVTGGHEAFFGQGTRLTVV.

V is TRBV5-6 and J is TRBJ2-5; 8 bases agree with TRBD1. The V gene end was trimmed by 4 bases and the J gene end by 4 bases; junction bases not matched to a gene: 3. Germline assignment: CDR1 SGHDT and CDR2 YYEEEE. This CDR3 is 13 amino acids long. CDR3 in DNA: TGTGCCAGCAGCGGACAGGGTGGAGAGACCCAGTACTTC. This encodes CASSGQGGETQYF.

The rearrangement joins TRBV7-2 to TRBJ2-5; a weak D match, TRBD1 (5 bases). The germline CDR1 and CDR2 sequences are SGHTA and FQGNSA. V shed 0 bases and J shed 3 bases, with 5 bases lying between them. This CDR3 contains 13 residues. The CDR3 region is CASSLAREETQYF. Here the CDR3 DNA reads TGTGCCAGCAGCTTAGCCAGGGAAGAGACCCAGTACTTC.

This chain joins TRBV6-1 and TRBJ1-6; 11 bases agree with TRBD1. J was trimmed by 9 bases and V by 4 bases; bases with no gene match: 8. Germline V gene data show CDR1 as MNHNS and CDR2 as SASEGT. CDR3 size: 16 residues. CDR3 sequence reads: CASSGPGTGGGSPLHF. The DNA of the CDR3 is TGTGCCAGCAGTGGTCCCGGGACAGGGGGAGGTTCACCCCTCCACTTT.

The chain combines TRBV10-3 with TRBJ1-2; weak D call: TRBD1 (6 bases). Per the germline V gene, CDR1 is ENHRY and CDR2 is SYGVKD. The CDR3 spans 10 residues. V gave up 10 bases and J gave up 6 bases, with 9 bases separating them. The CDR3: CATEGDGYTF. CDR3 nucleotides: TGTGCCACCGAGGGGGATGGCTACACCTTC.

This chain joins TRBV27 and TRBJ2-7; 9 bases align to TRBD1. Per germline, CDR1 MNHEY and CDR2 SMNVEV (reference sequence). The CDR3 has 15 residues. V lost 5 bases, J lost 1 base, and 6 bases stayed unmatched. The CDR3 loop reads CASSPLGTGSYEQYF. In nucleotides, the CDR3 is TGTGCCAGCAGTCCCCTTGGGACAGGGTCCTACGAGCAGTACTTC.

This clone was counted only a few times. The CDR3 loop reads CASSFPGQGAREQYF. The DNA for the CDR3 is TGCGCCAGCAGCTTTCCGGGACAGGGTGCGAGAGAGCAGTACTTC. The rearrangement links TRBV5-1 to TRBJ2-7, with TRBD1 matching over 9 bases. The CDR3 is 15 amino acids. Germline-derived CDR1 and CDR2 are SGHRS and YFSETQ. V dropped 2 bases and J dropped 7; count of bases not matched to a gene: 10.

V usage is TRBV28 and J usage is TRBJ2-4; 7 bases line up with TRBD1. With V trimmed by 3 bases and J by 3 bases, 5 bases remained unmatched. The germline V gene has CDR1 MDHEN and CDR2 SYDVKM. This CDR3 has 15 amino acids. CDR3 DNA sequence: TGTGCCAGCAGTTTTCCCGACAGGGACAAAAACATTCAGTACTTC. Amino acid sequence: CASSFPDRDKNIQYF.

The V and J genes are TRBV4-1 and TRBJ2-7, with a weak D call TRBD1 (6 bases). The end of the DNA aligns better with TRBJ2-6, so the J call may be wrong. Germline CDR1 MGHRA, CDR2 YSYEKL. The CDR3 is 16 amino acids. Here the CDR3 reads CASSQDRGSGANVLTF. DNA for the CDR3: TGCGCCAGCAGCCAAGACAGGGGCTCTGGGGCCAACGTCCTGACTTTC.

The V and J genes are TRBV27 and TRBJ2-7; the D gene is possibly TRBD2 (5 bases). Germline lookup yields CDR1 MNHEY and CDR2 SMNVEV (reference sequence). This CDR3 region has 15 residues. The V gene lost 3 bases and the J gene lost 3 bases, with 15 bases spanning the gap. CDR3 region: CASSLWAGGDYEQYF. The CDR3 coding sequence is TGTGCCAGCAGTTTGTGGGCAGGAGGTGACTACGAGCAGTACTTC.

The J gene is TRBJ1-5, the V gene TRBV28; TRBD1 aligns across 8 bases. The CDR3 consists of 15 residues. V lost 6 bases to trimming and J lost 1 base; unmatched junction nucleotides: 5. CDR1 and CDR2 (germline): MDHEN, SYDVKM. As DNA, the CDR3 is TGTGCCAGCAGCGGACAGGGAGGAAGCAATCAGCCCCAGCATTTT. It translates to CASSGQGGSNQPQHF.

This clone was seen more than once but under ten times. This chain joins TRBV19 and TRBJ2-6; maybe TRBD2 (7 bases). Trimming shortened V by 5 bases and J by 3 bases, and 20 bases separated the two germline ends. CDR1 is LNHDA and CDR2 is SQIVND in the germline V gene (reference sequence). The CDR3 is 18 amino acids. The CDR3 DNA follows: TGTGCCAGTAGTTCCCCTGGGGGGGCCCGTGGTGGGGCCAACGTCCTGACTTTC. It codes for CASSSPGGARGGANVLTF.

In its sample, this clone was seen once. V usage is TRBV2 and J usage is TRBJ1-5, with D unresolved. The CDR3 runs to 14 residues. Trimming took 3 bases from V and 6 from J, leaving 12 bases between them. Germline V lookup: CDR1 SNHLY, CDR2 FYNNEI. CDR3: CASSEAQEAQPQHF. CDR3 in DNA: TGTGCCAGCAGTGAGGCCCAGGAGGCTCAGCCCCAGCATTTT.

The rearrangement uses TRBV30 and TRBJ2-3; 7 nucleotides match TRBD2. The CDR3 runs 19 residues. CDR1 is GTSNPN, CDR2 SVGIG, per germline (reference sequence). V dropped 0 bases and J dropped 0; count of bases not matched to a gene: 15. CDR3 sequence (DNA): TGTGCCTGGAGTGTATGGAGAGGAGGGGCGGGAGTTAGCACAGATACGCAGTATTTT. Residues: CAWSVWRGGAGVSTDTQYF.

The chain links TRBV7-2 to TRBJ2-7; 10 bases match TRBD2. This CDR3 has 15 amino acids. CDR1 is SGHTA and CDR2 is FQGNSA in the germline V gene. Losses at the gene ends were 6 bases for V and 4 bases for J; bases not matched to a gene: 9. This chain's CDR3 is CASRRGLAEIYEQYF. The DNA for the CDR3 is TGTGCCAGCAGACGTGGACTAGCGGAAATTTACGAGCAGTACTTC.